This T cell receptor (beta chain) was sequenced in a study of regulatory T cells in long-lasting Graves disease. Combining iRepertoire HTBI primers with Arm-PCR of CDR3 regions, the authors built TCR beta libraries. TCRdb reprocessed the multiplex PCR reads with MiXCR, giving one entry per CDR3 protein. The sample lists hundreds of thousands of distinct CDR3 sequences, 15% to 19% seen once, with about a fifth in the top ten. The time point here: newly diagnosed GD, antithyroid drugs for less than 3 months. PBMCs were the source of the RNA used for TCR sequencing. Enrollment of patients was through an endocrinology department in Xi'an, China. Notes on this clonotype: Its specificity is not known.

Study conclusions and caveats: Whereas about a thousand public clonotypes were shared by new patients, persistent patients shared more, at a few thousand.

The material sequenced was peripheral blood mononuclear cells (PBMCs), taken at new diagnosis, from a patient treated with antithyroid drugs. This sequence was found in a female donor with Graves disease.

CDR3 nucleotides: TGTGCCAGCAGTGATGGGGGTAACTATGGCTACACCTTC. Translation gives CASSDGGNYGYTF. The chain couples TRBV25-1 to TRBJ1-2, with a weak D call TRBD1 (5 bases). V shed 3 bases and J shed 1 base, with 6 bases lying between them. CDR1 is MGHDK, CDR2 SYGVNS, per germline. The CDR3 runs to 13 residues.